This T cell receptor beta chain was sequenced during a study of graft-versus-host responses after intestinal transplantation. Across the whole study: Transplants were multivisceral, liver-intestinal, or isolated intestinal. Anti-thymocyte globulin served as induction for all recipients, who then took tacrolimus and steroids for roughly 3 years. Study-wide results and caveats: The authors found GvH clones in recipient marrow, some appearing first in ileum or blood.

Points on this clone: Its antigen is still unknown.

Trimming took 4 bases from V and 1 from J, leaving 7 bases between them. This CDR3 comprises 13 residues. Germline assignment: CDR1 LNHDA and CDR2 SQIVND (reference sequence). Using immunoSEQ multiplex PCR, the repertoire was profiled, and TCRdb retains in-frame clones only, with some absent. The sample contains 70,000 to 95,000 clones, 80% to 95% of which appear only once. This material consisted of unstimulated CD8+ T cells sorted from spleen or lymph node cells, taken before transplant. The clonotype comes from a human donor who was the organ donor for an intestinal transplant. This chain links TRBV19 with TRBJ1-1; D unresolved. CDR3: CASSTGPNTEAFF. The CDR3, as DNA: TGTGCCAGTAGTACGGGTCCGAACACTGAAGCTTTCTTT.